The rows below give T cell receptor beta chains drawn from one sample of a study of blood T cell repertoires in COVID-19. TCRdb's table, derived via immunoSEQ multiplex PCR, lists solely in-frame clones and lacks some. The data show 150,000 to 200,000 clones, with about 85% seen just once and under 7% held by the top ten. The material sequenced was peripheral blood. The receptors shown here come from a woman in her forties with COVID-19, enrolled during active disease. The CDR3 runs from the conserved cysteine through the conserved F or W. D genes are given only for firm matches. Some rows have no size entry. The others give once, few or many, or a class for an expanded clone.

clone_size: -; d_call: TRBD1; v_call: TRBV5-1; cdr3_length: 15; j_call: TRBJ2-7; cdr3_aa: CASSLGTGGSYEQYF; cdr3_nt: TGCGCCAGCAGCCTAGGGACAGGGGGTTCCTACGAGCAGTACTTC
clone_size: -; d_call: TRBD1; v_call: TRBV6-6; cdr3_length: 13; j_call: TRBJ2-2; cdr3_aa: CASSYSGQTELFF; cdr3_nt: TGTGCCAGCAGTTACTCGGGACAGACGGAGCTGTTTTTT
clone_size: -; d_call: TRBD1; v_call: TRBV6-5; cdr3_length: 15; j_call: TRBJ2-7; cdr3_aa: CASRDPGTGSYEQYF; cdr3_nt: TGTGCCAGCAGAGATCCCGGGACAGGGTCCTACGAGCAGTACTTC
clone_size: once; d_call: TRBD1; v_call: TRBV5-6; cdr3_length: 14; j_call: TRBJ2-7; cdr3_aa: CASSLWDRTYEQYF; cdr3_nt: TGTGCCAGCAGCCTCTGGGACAGAACCTACGAGCAGTACTTC
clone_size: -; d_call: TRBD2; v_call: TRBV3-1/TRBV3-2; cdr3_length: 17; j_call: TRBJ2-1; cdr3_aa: CASSPPGGAGAQNEQFF; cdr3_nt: TGTGCCAGCAGCCCGCCAGGTGGAGCGGGGGCTCAAAATGAGCAGTTCTTC
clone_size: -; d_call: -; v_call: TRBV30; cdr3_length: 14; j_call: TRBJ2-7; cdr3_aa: CAWSVSYIPYEQYF; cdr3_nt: TGTGCCTGGAGCGTAAGTTACATCCCCTACGAGCAGTACTTC
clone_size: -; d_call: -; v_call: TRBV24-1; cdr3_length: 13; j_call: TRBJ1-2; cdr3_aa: CATSSGPAYGYTF; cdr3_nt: TGTGCCACCAGTTCAGGGCCGGCCTATGGCTACACCTTC
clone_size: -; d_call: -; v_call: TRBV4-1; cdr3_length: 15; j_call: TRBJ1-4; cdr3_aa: CASSQLQGTNEKLFF; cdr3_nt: TGCGCCAGCAGCCAATTACAGGGTACTAATGAAAAACTGTTTTTT
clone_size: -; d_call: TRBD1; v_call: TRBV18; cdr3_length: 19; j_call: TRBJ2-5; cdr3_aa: CASSLRPGQGGKLESTQYF; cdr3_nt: TGTGCCAGCTCACTTCGCCCGGGACAGGGTGGGAAATTGGAATCGACCCAGTACTTC
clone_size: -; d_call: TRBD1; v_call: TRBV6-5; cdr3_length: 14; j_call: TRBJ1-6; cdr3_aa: CASGRTGVSSPLHF; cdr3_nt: TGTGCCAGCGGCCGGACAGGGGTCAGCTCACCCCTCCACTTT
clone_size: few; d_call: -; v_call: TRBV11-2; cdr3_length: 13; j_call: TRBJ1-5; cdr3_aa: CASSLDRVQPQHF; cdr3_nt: TGTGCCAGCAGCTTAGACAGGGTTCAGCCCCAGCATTTT
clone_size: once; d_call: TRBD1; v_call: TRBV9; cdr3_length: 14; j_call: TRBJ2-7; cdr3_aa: CASSRTGGSYEQYF; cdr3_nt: TGTGCCAGCAGCCGGACAGGGGGTTCCTACGAGCAGTACTTC
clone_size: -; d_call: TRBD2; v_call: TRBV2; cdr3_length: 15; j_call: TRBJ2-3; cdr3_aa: CASSEEGGSTDTQYF; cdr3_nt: TGTGCCAGCAGTGAAGAGGGCGGGAGTACAGATACGCAGTATTTT
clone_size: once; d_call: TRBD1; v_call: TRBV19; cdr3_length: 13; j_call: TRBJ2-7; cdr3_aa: CASNQGAYYEQYF; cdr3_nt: TGTGCCAGTAATCAGGGGGCTTACTACGAGCAGTACTTC